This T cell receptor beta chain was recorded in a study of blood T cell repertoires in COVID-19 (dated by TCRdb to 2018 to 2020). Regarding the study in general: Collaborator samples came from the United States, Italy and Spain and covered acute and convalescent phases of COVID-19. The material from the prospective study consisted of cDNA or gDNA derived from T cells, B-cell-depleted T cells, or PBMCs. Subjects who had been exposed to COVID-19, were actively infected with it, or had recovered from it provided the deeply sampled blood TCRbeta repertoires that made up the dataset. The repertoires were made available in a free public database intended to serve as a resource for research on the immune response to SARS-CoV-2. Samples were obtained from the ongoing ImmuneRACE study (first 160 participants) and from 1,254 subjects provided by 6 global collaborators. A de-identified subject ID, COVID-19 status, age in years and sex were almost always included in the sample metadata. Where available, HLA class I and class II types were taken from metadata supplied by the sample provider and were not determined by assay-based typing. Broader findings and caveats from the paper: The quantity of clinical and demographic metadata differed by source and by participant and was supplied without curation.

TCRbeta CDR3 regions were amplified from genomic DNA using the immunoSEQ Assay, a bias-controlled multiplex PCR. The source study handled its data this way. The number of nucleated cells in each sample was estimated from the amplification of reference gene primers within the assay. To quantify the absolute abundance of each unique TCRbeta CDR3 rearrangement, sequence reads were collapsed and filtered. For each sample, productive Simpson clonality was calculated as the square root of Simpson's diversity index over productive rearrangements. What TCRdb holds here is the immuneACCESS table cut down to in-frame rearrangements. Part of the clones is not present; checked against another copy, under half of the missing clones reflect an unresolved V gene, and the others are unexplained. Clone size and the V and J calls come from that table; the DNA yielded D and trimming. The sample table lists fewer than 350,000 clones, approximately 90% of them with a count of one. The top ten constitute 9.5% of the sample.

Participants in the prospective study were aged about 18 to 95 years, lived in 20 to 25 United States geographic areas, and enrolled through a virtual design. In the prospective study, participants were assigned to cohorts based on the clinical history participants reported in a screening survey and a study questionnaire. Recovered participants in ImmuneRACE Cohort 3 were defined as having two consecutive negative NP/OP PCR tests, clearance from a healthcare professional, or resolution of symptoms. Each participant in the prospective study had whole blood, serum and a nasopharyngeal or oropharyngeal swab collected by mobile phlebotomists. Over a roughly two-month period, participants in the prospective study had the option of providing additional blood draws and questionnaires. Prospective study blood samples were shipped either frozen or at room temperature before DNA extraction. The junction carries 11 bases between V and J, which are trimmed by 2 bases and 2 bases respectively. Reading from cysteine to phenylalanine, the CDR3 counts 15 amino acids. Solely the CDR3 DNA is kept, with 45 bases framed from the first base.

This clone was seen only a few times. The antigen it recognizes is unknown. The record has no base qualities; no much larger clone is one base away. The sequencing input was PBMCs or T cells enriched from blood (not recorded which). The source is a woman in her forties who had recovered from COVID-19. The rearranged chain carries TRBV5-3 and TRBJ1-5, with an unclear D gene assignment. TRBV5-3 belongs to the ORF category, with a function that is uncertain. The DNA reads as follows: TGTGCCAGAAGCTTCAGGTCGTCAGGCAATCAGCCCCAGCATTTT. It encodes CARSFRSSGNQPQHF.